This T cell receptor (beta chain) is drawn from a study of blood T cell repertoires in COVID-19. Study-level information: Sample material is recorded as cDNA or gDNA derived from T cells, B-cell-depleted T cells, or PBMCs.

In the original analysis: Amplification of reference gene primers provided the estimated nucleated cell counts. Sequenced by immunoSEQ multiplex PCR; TCRdb stores in-frame clones only, minus some. D and trimming come from the DNA, and the V and J calls and clone size come from that table. The sample yields fewer than 300,000 clones, 80% to 90% seen once. This CDR3 has 14 residues. V shed 4 bases and J shed 4 bases, with 14 bases lying between them. Germline-derived CDR1 and CDR2 are SGDLS and YYNGEE. Cohort allocation depended upon clinical history that participants reported. The rearrangement uses TRBV9 and TRBJ1-2; D is undetermined. Sequencing used PBMCs or T cells enriched from blood (not recorded which). The sequence was obtained from a woman aged 30 to 39 who had recovered from COVID-19. This CDR3 reads CASSPTKGSYGYTF. For the CDR3, the DNA is TGTGCCAGCAGCCCTACCAAAGGGAGCTATGGCTACACCTTC.